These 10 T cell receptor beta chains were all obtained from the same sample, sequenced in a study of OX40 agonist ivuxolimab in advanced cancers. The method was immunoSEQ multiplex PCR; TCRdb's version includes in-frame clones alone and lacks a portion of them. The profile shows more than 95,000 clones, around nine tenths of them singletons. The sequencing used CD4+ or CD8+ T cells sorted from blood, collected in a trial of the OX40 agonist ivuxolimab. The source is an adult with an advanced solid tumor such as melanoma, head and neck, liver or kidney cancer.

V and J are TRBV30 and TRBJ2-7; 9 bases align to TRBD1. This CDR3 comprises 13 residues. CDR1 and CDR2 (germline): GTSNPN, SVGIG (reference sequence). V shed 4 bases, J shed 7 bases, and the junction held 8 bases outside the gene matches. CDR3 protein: CAWTGTGWGEQYF. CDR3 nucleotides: TGTGCCTGGACGGGGACAGGGTGGGGAGAGCAGTACTTC.

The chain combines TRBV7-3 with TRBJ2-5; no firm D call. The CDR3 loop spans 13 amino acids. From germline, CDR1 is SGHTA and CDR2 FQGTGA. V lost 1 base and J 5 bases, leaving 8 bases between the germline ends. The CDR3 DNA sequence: TGTGCCAGCAGCTTAAGCGCCCTGGAGACCCAGTACTTC. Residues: CASSLSALETQYF.

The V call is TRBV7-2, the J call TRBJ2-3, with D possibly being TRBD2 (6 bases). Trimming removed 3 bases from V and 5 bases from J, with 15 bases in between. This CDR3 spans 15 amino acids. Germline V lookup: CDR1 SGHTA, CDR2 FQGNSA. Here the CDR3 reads CASSLFGSEGDTQYF. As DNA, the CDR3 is TGTGCCAGCAGCTTGTTCGGGAGCGAAGGAGATACGCAGTATTTT. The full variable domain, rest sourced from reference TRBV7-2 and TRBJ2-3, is GAGVSQSPSNKVTEKGKDVELRCDPISGHTALYWYRQSLGQGLEFLIYFQGNSAPDKSGLPSDRFSAERTGGSVSTLTIQRTQQEDSAVYLCASSLFGSEGDTQYFGPGTRLTVL.

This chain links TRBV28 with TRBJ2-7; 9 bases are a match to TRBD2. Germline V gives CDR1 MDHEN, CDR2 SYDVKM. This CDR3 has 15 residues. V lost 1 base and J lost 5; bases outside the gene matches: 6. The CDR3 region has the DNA TGTGCCAGCAGTTTATACTCGCTAGCGGGAAACGAGCAGTACTTC. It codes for CASSLYSLAGNEQYF.

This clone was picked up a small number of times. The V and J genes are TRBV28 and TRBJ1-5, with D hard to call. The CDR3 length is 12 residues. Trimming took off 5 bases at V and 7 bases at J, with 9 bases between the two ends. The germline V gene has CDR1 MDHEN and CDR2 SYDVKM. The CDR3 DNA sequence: TGTGCCAGCAGTGACGTAGGGCAGCCCCAGCATTTT. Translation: CASSDVGQPQHF.

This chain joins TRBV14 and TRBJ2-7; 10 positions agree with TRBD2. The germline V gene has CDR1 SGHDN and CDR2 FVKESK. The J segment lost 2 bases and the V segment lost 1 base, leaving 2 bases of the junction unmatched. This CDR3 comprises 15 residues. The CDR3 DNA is TGTGCCAGCAGCCAAGCGGGACTAGCGACCTACGAGCAGTACTTC. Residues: CASSQAGLATYEQYF.

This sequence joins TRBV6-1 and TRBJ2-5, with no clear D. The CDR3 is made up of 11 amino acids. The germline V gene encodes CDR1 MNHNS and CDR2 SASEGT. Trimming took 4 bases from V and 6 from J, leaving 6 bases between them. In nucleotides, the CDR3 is TGTGCCAGCAGTGCCGGTAAGACCCAGTACTTC. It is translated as CASSAGKTQYF.

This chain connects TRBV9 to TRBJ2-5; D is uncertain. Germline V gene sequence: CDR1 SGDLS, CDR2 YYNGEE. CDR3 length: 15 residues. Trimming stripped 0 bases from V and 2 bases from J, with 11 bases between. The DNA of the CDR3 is TGTGCCAGCAGCGTAGGTCGGAGCACACAAGAGACCCAGTACTTC. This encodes CASSVGRSTQETQYF.

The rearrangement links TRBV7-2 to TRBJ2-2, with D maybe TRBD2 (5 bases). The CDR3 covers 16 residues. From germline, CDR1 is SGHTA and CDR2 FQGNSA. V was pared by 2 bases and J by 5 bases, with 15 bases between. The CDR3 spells CASSLNLGLRTGELFF. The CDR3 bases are TGTGCCAGCAGCTTAAATCTAGGACTCAGGACCGGGGAGCTGTTTTTT.

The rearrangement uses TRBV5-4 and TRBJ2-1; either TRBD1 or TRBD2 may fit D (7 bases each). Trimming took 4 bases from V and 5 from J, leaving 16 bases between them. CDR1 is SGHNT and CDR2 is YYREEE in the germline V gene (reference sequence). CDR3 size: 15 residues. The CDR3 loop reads CASSPGGTAHNEQFF. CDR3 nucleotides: TGTGCCAGCAGCCCCGGGGGGACAGCTCACAATGAGCAGTTCTTC. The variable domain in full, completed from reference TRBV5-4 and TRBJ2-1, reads ETGVTQSPTHLIKTRGQQVTLRCSSQSGHNTVSWYQQALGQGPQFIFQYYREEENGRGNFPPRFSGLQFPNYSSELNVNALELDDSALYLCASSPGGTAHNEQFFGPGTRLTVL.